One and the same sample provided the 21 T cell receptor beta chains below, sequenced in a study of low-dose radiotherapy and immunotherapy resistance in tumors. Time point described: before trial treatment. TRAV- and TRBV-specific primers, spanning alpha and beta chains, primed first-strand cDNA. For amplifying TCRs, the PCR ran for about 22 cycles with Phusion, which was used together with a constant-region primer and the adapter on the V primers. TCRdb analysed the reads with MiXCR anew, one entry per CDR3 protein. The sample lists tens of thousands of distinct CDR3 sequences; 18% were seen once. The input for sequencing was PBMCs, taken before treatment. The receptors shown here come from a male donor with prostate cancer.

The chain recombines TRBV6-1 with TRBJ2-7; 9 bases fit TRBD1. The CDR3 is 13 residues long. The germline V gene has CDR1 MNHNS and CDR2 SASEGT. The J segment lost 6 bases and the V segment lost 7 bases, leaving 7 bases of the junction unmatched. This CDR3 reads CASTPGQGGEQYF. In DNA, the CDR3 is TGTGCCAGCACCCCGGGACAGGGCGGCGAGCAGTACTTC.

This clonotype was observed at least ten times. The rearrangement joins TRBV11-2 to TRBJ1-2, with 8 bases that match TRBD1. CDR1 is SGHAT and CDR2 is FQNNGV in the germline V gene. V shed 5 bases and J 6 bases; nucleotides not matched to a gene: 8. CDR3 length: 14 amino acids. The CDR3 DNA follows: TGTGCCAGCAGCAAAATCGGACAGGGAAATGGCTACACCTTC. Its protein is CASSKIGQGNGYTF. Based on the CDR3 plus reference TRBV11-2 and TRBJ1-2, the full variable domain is EAGVAQSPRYKIIEKRQSVAFWCNPISGHATLYWYQQILGQGPKLLIQFQNNGVVDDSQLPKDRFSAERLKGVDSTLKIQPAKLEDSAVYLCASSKIGQGNGYTFGSGTRLTVV.

The J gene is TRBJ1-5, the V gene TRBV5-5; D is undetermined. The CDR3 sequence is 14 residues long. In germline, CDR1 is SGHKS, CDR2 YYEKEE (reference sequence). V was pared by 0 bases and J by 7 bases, with 11 bases between. CDR3 sequence reads: CASSLVGSGQPQHF. The CDR3 DNA follows: TGTGCCAGCAGCTTGGTGGGGTCGGGACAGCCCCAGCATTTT.

Comment on this clonotype: It is likely a read error: a sequence one base away is far more abundant. V usage is TRBV13 and J usage is TRBJ1-4; 9 nucleotides align to TRBD1. J was trimmed by 0 bases and V by 6 bases; bases with no gene match: 2. Germline assignment: CDR1 PRHDT and CDR2 FYEKMQ (reference sequence). CDR3 length: 15 residues. The CDR3 bases are TGTGCCAGCAGGGACAGGGGTCCAACTAATGAAAAACTGTTTTTT. Translating gives CASRDRGPTNEKLFF. Complete variable domain (other parts from reference TRBV13 and TRBJ1-4): AAGVIQSPRHLIKEKRETATLKCYPIPRHDTVYWYQQGPGQDPQFLISFYEKMQSDKGSIPDRFSAQQFSDYHSELNMSSLELGDSALYFCASRDRGPTNEKLFFGSGTQLSVL.

The chain employs TRBV3-1 and TRBJ1-2; no definite D call. The CDR3 consists of 14 residues. Trimming left V 0 bases short and J 3 bases short, with 8 bases between. CDR1 is LGHDT and CDR2 is YNNKEL in the germline V gene (reference sequence). The CDR3 spells CASSQEDTYYGYTF. Written as DNA, the CDR3 is TGTGCCAGCAGCCAAGAAGACACCTACTATGGCTACACCTTC.

This clonotype was detected ten times or more. The chain combines TRBV2 with TRBJ2-4; D remains unclear. V was shortened by 7 bases and J by 1 base, with 11 bases between the two germline ends. The germline V gene encodes CDR1 SNHLY and CDR2 FYNNEI. CDR3 length equals 14 residues. The CDR3 reads CASTLGRAKNIQYF. The DNA for the CDR3 is TGTGCCAGCACCCTCGGAAGGGCCAAAAACATTCAGTACTTC.

This clonotype was observed at least ten times. This chain uses TRBV3-1 with TRBJ1-5, with D unclear. The germline CDR1 and CDR2 sequences are LGHDT and YNNKEL (reference sequence). V was clipped by 5 bases and J by 1 base, with 6 bases between them. The CDR3 contains 13 residues. The CDR3 DNA reads TGTGCCAGCAGCTACAGAAGCAATCAGCCCCAGCATTTT. Translation: CASSYRSNQPQHF.

This clonotype was seen at least ten times. The chain recombines TRBV29-1 with TRBJ2-3; 9 bases fit TRBD1. The CDR3 loop spans 15 amino acids. The germline gives CDR1 SQVTM, CDR2 ANQGSEA. J lost 3 bases, V lost 6 bases, and 10 bases had no gene match. The CDR3 coding sequence is TGCAGCGTCGGACAGGGGAAGTATGATACAGATACGCAGTATTTT. Translated: CSVGQGKYDTDTQYF.

This clonotype has at least ten counts. This chain uses TRBV6-2 or TRBV6-3 with TRBJ2-3, with 8 bases fitting TRBD2. The CDR3 consists of 15 residues. Looked up from germline, CDR1 is MNHEY and CDR2 is SVGEGT. J lost 6 bases, V lost 5 bases, and 10 bases had no gene match. CDR3 sequence reads: CASSIAGTPRDTQYF. As DNA, the CDR3 is TGTGCCAGCAGTATAGCGGGGACTCCCCGGGATACGCAGTATTTT.

In its sample, this clonotype was seen many times. This sequence joins TRBV7-3 and TRBJ2-1; a possible D gene is TRBD2 (6 bases). The CDR3 spans 16 residues. V was cut by 2 bases and J by 3 bases, with 14 bases left in between. The germline CDR1 and CDR2 sequences are SGHTA and FQGTGA. Here the CDR3 DNA reads TGTGCCAGCAGCTTACTAGGCGGGACTCACTACAATGAGCAGTTCTTC. It translates to CASSLLGGTHYNEQFF.

In DNA, the CDR3 is TGCAGTGCTACTCTAGCGGGGGCCCCCACAGATACGCAGTATTTT. Translating it yields CSATLAGAPTDTQYF. The V and J genes are TRBV20-1 and TRBJ2-3; 10 nucleotides agree with TRBD2. The CDR3 totals 15 residues. With V trimmed by 4 bases and J by 2 bases, 6 bases remained unmatched. Germline V gives CDR1 DFQATT, CDR2 SNEGSKA (reference sequence).

There are many counts of this clonotype. The chain's CDR3 is CAIKGELNTEAFF. The CDR3 nucleotides are TGTGCCATTAAGGGGGAGTTGAACACTGAAGCTTTCTTT. The V gene is TRBV10-3, the J gene TRBJ1-1; D is perhaps TRBD1 (6 bases). The CDR3 is made up of 13 amino acids. V lost 9 bases and J lost 0, with 11 bases in between. Germline-derived CDR1 and CDR2 are ENHRY and SYGVKD.

This clonotype has ten or more counts. The CDR3 sequence: CSARDRVWDYIYNEQFF. The CDR3, as DNA: TGCAGTGCTAGAGATCGGGTGTGGGACTACATCTACAATGAGCAGTTCTTC. The chain recombines TRBV20-1 with TRBJ2-1, with TRBD2 matching over 7 bases. This CDR3 comprises 17 residues. Germline values: CDR1 DFQATT, CDR2 SNEGSKA (reference sequence). With V trimmed by 0 bases and J by 3 bases, 11 bases remained unmatched.

Many counts were recorded for this clonotype. One junction end disagrees with the germline gene, perhaps due to a read error. V and J are TRBV2 and TRBJ2-5; no definite D call. The V gene's germline CDR1 is SNHLY and CDR2 FYNNEI. The CDR3 is made up of 12 amino acids. CDR3 in DNA: TGTGCCAGCAGTGACGGATGGGTGTCAGGTACCTTC. Translated: CASSDGWVSGTF.

This clonotype was picked up many times. The chain is built from TRBV5-1 and TRBJ2-7; a weak D match, TRBD2 (6 bases). CDR3 length: 14 residues. The V and J ends lost 0 bases and 5 bases respectively, with 12 bases between them. The germline CDR1 and CDR2 sequences are SGHRS and YFSETQ. CDR3 DNA sequence: TGCGCCAGCAGCTTGGGCCGGGAGTTGGACGAGCAGTACTTC. This codes for CASSLGRELDEQYF.

This clonotype has a count of ten or more. The V and J genes are TRBV4-2 and TRBJ2-3; 11 bases are a match to TRBD2. The CDR3 is 17 residues long. Germline CDR1 is LGHNA and CDR2 is YNFKEQ. The ends lost 0 bases at V and 2 bases at J; junction bases unmatched: 4. The CDR3 DNA follows: TGTGCCAGCAGCCAAGATGTACTAGCGGGGGACACAGATACGCAGTATTTT. Protein: CASSQDVLAGDTDTQYF.

This clonotype was picked up many times. The chain links TRBV7-9 to TRBJ2-5, with TRBD2 matching 13 bases. The CDR3 runs 20 residues. Germline-derived CDR1 and CDR2 are SEHNR and FQNEAQ (reference sequence). J lost 2 bases, V lost 2 bases, and 14 bases had no gene match. CDR3 amino acids: CASSLSPRLAGGPLQETQYF. The CDR3 DNA reads as TGTGCCAGCAGCTTATCACCTCGACTAGCGGGGGGACCCTTACAAGAGACCCAGTACTTC.

Worth noting for this clonotype: This sequence is one base from a far larger clone and is likely a read error. The chain employs TRBV6-2 or TRBV6-3 and TRBJ2-5; tentatively, D is TRBD2 (6 bases). V gave up 5 bases and J gave up 11 bases, with 12 bases separating them. Germline CDR1 and CDR2: MNHEY and SVGEGT. The CDR3 spans 11 residues. The CDR3 coding sequence is TGTGCCAGCAGTAGGGACTTCGCACAGTACTTC. As protein: CASSRDFAQYF.

There are many counts of this clonotype. The V and J genes are TRBV27 and TRBJ1-1, with D maybe TRBD1 (6 bases). The CDR3 contains 16 residues. Trimming left V 5 bases short and J 1 base short, with 17 bases between. Germline V CDR1 and CDR2: MNHEY, SMNVEV (reference sequence). The CDR3 loop is CASSPQASGANTEAFF. For the CDR3, the DNA is TGTGCCAGCAGTCCTCAAGCATCGGGGGCGAACACTGAAGCTTTCTTT.

This clonotype showed up just a few times. The chain has TRBV5-1 and TRBJ2-7, with D tentatively TRBD2 (7 bases). Germline V gene lookup returns CDR1 SGHRS and CDR2 YFSETQ. This CDR3 has 14 amino acids. With 4 bases removed from V and 3 bases from J, the gap between germline ends came to 14 bases. The CDR3 loop reads CASSTGGLGYEQYF. The CDR3 nucleotides read TGCGCCAGCAGCACCGGGGGGCTCGGCTACGAGCAGTACTTC.

This clonotype was counted once. The DNA for the CDR3 is TGCGCCAGCAGGTTCCGACTCCCCGGGACAGGGGTATACAATGAGCAGTTCTTC. It specifies CASRFRLPGTGVYNEQFF. The rearrangement joins TRBV5-1 to TRBJ2-1; 10 bases are a match to TRBD1. After removal of 5 bases from V and 4 bases from J, the junction contained 15 bases not matched to a gene. Per germline, CDR1 SGHRS and CDR2 YFSETQ. The CDR3 spans 18 residues.